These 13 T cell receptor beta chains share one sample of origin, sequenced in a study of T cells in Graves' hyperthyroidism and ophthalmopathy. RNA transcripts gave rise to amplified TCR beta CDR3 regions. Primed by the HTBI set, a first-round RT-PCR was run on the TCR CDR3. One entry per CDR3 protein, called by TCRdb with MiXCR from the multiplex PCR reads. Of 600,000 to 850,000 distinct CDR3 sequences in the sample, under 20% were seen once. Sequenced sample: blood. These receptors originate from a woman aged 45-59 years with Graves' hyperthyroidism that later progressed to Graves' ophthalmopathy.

The CDR3 sequence: CASSLMGGWTEAFF. The CDR3 DNA is TGTGCCAGCAGTTTAATGGGGGGTTGGACTGAAGCTTTCTTT. The rearrangement uses TRBV12-3 or TRBV12-4 and TRBJ1-1, with TRBD1 as a possible D gene (5 bases). The CDR3 extends over 14 amino acids. V lost 2 bases and J lost 5, with 12 bases in between.

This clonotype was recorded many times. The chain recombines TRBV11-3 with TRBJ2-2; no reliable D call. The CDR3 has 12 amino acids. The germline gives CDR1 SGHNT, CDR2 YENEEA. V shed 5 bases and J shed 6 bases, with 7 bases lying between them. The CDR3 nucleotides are TGTGCCAGCAGCCCCCGGGCCGGGGAGCTGTTTTTT. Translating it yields CASSPRAGELFF. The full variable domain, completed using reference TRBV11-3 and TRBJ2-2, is EAGVVQSPRYKIIEKKQPVAFWCNPISGHNTLYWYLQNLGQGPELLIRYENEEAVDDSQLPKDRFSAERLKGVDSTLKIQPAELGDSAVYLCASSPRAGELFFGEGSRLTVL.

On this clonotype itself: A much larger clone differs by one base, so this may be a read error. CDR3 nucleotide sequence: TGTGCCAGCTCACGGAGGCGGGACGGAGGTTACAATGAGCAGTTCTTC. It encodes CASSRRRDGGYNEQFF. The V and J genes are TRBV18 and TRBJ2-1, with D maybe TRBD2 (6 bases). Germline-derived CDR1 and CDR2 are KGHSH and LQKENI. V was clipped by 4 bases and J by 4 bases, with 17 bases between them. The CDR3 contains 16 residues.

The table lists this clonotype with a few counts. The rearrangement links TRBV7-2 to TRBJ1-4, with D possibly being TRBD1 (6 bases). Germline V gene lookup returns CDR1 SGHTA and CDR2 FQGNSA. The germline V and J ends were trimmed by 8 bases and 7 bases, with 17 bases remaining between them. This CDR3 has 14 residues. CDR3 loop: CASGQHTRGEKLFF. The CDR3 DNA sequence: TGTGCCAGCGGCCAACACACCAGGGGTGAAAAACTGTTTTTT.

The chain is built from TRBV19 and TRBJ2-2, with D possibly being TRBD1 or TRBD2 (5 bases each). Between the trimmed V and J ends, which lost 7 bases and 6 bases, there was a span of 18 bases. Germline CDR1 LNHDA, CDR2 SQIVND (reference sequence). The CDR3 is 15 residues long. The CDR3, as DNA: TGTGCCAGTAAAATGGGACCGGGAATATCCGGGGAGCTGTTTTTT. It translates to CASKMGPGISGELFF.

The CDR3 DNA follows: TGCAGCACCCAGGACAGTAACACCGGGGAGCTGTTTTTT. This translates into CSTQDSNTGELFF. The gene calls are TRBV29-1 and TRBJ2-2, with D perhaps TRBD1 (6 bases). Germline V gene sequence: CDR1 SQVTM, CDR2 ANQGSEA. This CDR3 comprises 13 residues. Trimming shortened V by 8 bases and J by 2 bases, and 12 bases separated the two germline ends.

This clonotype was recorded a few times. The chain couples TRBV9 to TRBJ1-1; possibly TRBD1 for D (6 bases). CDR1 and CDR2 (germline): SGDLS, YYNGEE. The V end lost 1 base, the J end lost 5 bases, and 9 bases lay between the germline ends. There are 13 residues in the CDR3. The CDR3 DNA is TGTGCCAGCAGCGTATCAACAGGGACTGAAGCTTTCTTT. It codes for CASSVSTGTEAFF.

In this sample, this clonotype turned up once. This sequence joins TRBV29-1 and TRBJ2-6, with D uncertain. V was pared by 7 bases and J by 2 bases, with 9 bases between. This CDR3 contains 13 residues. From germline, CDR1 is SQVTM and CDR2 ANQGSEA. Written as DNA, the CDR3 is TGCAGCGGACGAGAGACTGGGGCCAACGTCCTGACTTTC. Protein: CSGRETGANVLTF.

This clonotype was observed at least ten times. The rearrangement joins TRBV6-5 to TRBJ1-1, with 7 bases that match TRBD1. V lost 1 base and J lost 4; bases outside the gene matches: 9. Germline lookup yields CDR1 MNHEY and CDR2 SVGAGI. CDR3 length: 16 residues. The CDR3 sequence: CASSYLAGGAGTEAFF. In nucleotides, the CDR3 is TGTGCCAGCAGTTACTTGGCAGGGGGGGCTGGCACTGAAGCTTTCTTT.

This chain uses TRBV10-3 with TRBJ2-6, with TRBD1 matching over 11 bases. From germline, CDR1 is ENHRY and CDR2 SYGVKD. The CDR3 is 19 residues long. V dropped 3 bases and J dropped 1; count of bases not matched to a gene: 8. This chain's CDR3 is CAISEGQGAGRSGANVLTF. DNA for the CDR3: TGTGCCATCAGTGAAGGACAGGGGGCGGGTCGGTCTGGGGCCAACGTCCTGACTTTC.

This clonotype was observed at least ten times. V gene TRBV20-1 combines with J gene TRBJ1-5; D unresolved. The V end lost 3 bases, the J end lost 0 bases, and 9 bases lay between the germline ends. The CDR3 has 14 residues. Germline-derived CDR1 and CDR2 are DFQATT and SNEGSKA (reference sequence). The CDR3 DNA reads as TGCAGTGCTAGGGACTACTATAGCAATCAGCCCCAGCATTTT. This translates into CSARDYYSNQPQHF.

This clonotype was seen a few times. The CDR3 protein is CASSHTGTEKKNIQYF. CDR3 DNA: TGCGCCAGCAGCCATACCGGGACAGAAAAGAAAAACATTCAGTACTTC. The chain carries TRBV4-1 and TRBJ2-4, with 7 positions matching TRBD1. Germline V lookup: CDR1 MGHRA, CDR2 YSYEKL. The CDR3 extends over 16 amino acids. The V and J ends lost 3 bases and 4 bases, in that order; junction bases with no gene match: 9.

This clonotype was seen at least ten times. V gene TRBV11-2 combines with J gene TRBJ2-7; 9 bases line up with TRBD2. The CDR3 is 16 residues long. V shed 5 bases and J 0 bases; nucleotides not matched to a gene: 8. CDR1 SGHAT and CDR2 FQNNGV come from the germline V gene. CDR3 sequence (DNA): TGTGCCAGCAGCCCACGGGCGGGGGGGCTCTCCTACGAGCAGTACTTC. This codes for CASSPRAGGLSYEQYF.